The next 22 T cell receptor beta chains were all read from a single sample in a study of ipilimumab plus nivolumab after autologous stem cell transplantation. The repertoire was sequenced with immunoSEQ multiplex PCR; TCRdb's copy has only in-frame clones and lacks some. The sample carries 20,000 to 25,000 clones, over 65% recorded once. This specimen consisted of PBMCs, obtained in a trial of ipilimumab plus nivolumab as post-transplant consolidation. Every receptor here comes from a male donor with diffuse large B-cell lymphoma.

The chain uses TRBV11-3 and TRBJ2-7; the D gene is possibly TRBD1 (6 bases). The CDR3 is made up of 15 amino acids. Germline V lookup: CDR1 SGHNT, CDR2 YENEEA. The V end was cut by 5 bases, the J end by 2 bases, with 16 bases between. The chain's CDR3 is CASSPRQAGAYEQYF. In nucleotides, the CDR3 is TGTGCCAGCAGCCCCAGACAGGCCGGGGCCTACGAGCAGTACTTC.

This clone was detected a few times. The V gene is TRBV4-3, the J gene TRBJ2-1; the D gene is possibly TRBD2 (6 bases). Germline assignment: CDR1 LGHNA and CDR2 YSLEER. V was clipped by 5 bases and J by 2 bases, with 13 bases between them. This CDR3 region has 15 residues. DNA of the CDR3: TGCGCCAGCAGCTTACGACTAGGGGCCTACAATGAGCAGTTCTTC. This sequence encodes CASSLRLGAYNEQFF.

This chain links TRBV28 with TRBJ2-2; D unresolved. This CDR3 spans 15 amino acids. Per germline, CDR1 MDHEN and CDR2 SYDVKM. Trimming cost V 2 bases and J 0 bases, with 7 bases left between them. The CDR3 DNA reads TGTGCCAGCAGTTTAGTAAAGTCGAACACCGGGGAGCTGTTTTTT. Translation gives CASSLVKSNTGELFF.

This clone came up once. The gene calls are TRBV15 and TRBJ1-2; no clear D gene. V was cut by 7 bases and J by 5 bases, with 11 bases left in between. The CDR3 has 12 amino acids. Germline V gene lookup returns CDR1 LNHNV and CDR2 YYDKDF (reference sequence). CDR3 region: CATMGLSYGYTF. Here the CDR3 DNA reads TGTGCCACCATGGGCCTTTCTTATGGCTACACCTTC.

The chain has TRBV25-1 and TRBJ2-1; D tentatively reads TRBD1 or TRBD2 (6 bases each). Trimming left V 4 bases short and J 8 bases short, with 12 bases between. The CDR3 covers 13 residues. Per the germline V gene, CDR1 is MGHDK and CDR2 is SYGVNS. CDR3 region: CASSVGGGYEQFF. CDR3 nucleotides: TGTGCCAGCAGTGTAGGAGGGGGGTATGAGCAGTTCTTC.

The CDR3: CASRTSETYNSPLHF. Here the CDR3 DNA reads TGTGCCAGTAGAACGAGCGAGACCTATAATTCACCCCTCCACTTT. The chain joins TRBV19 to TRBJ1-6; D is ambiguous. The CDR3 is made up of 15 amino acids. Looked up from germline, CDR1 is LNHDA and CDR2 is SQIVND (reference sequence). V was trimmed by 6 bases and J by 2 bases, leaving 11 bases between them.

The chain joins TRBV5-1 to TRBJ1-4; TRBD1 matches 9 bases. The ends lost 5 bases at V and 4 bases at J; junction bases unmatched: 6. The CDR3 totals 15 residues. Germline V gives CDR1 SGHRS, CDR2 YFSETQ. CDR3: CASSYGTGNNEKLFF. Here the CDR3 DNA reads TGCGCCAGCAGTTACGGGACAGGGAATAATGAAAAACTGTTTTTT.

V and J are TRBV15 and TRBJ1-5; 7 bases match TRBD1. Unmatched junction bases numbered 12, after V lost 0 bases and J lost 7 bases. The CDR3 has 17 amino acids. CDR1 is LNHNV, CDR2 YYDKDF, per germline (reference sequence). The CDR3 reads CATSRDQGQGDRQPQHF. The CDR3 DNA sequence: TGTGCCACCAGCAGAGATCAGGGGCAGGGGGATCGACAGCCCCAGCATTTT.

This clone was found a few times. The chain combines TRBV5-4 with TRBJ2-3; tentative D call: TRBD2 (6 bases). The CDR3 totals 15 residues. The germline V gene encodes CDR1 SGHNT and CDR2 YYREEE (reference sequence). Trimming took 2 bases from V and 3 from J, leaving 13 bases between them. Written as DNA, the CDR3 is TGTGCCAGCAGCTTCCAAGAGGGGAGGACAGATACGCAGTATTTT. Translation gives CASSFQEGRTDTQYF.

The chain combines TRBV9 with TRBJ1-3; D unresolved. This CDR3 is built from 16 residues. V lost 4 bases, J lost 1 base, and 15 bases lay in between. Germline CDR1 reads SGDLS; CDR2 reads YYNGEE. CDR3 residues: CASSSPWDGSGNTIYF. CDR3 in DNA: TGTGCCAGCAGCTCTCCCTGGGATGGGTCTGGAAACACCATATATTTT.

This chain connects TRBV6-5 to TRBJ2-1; TRBD2 agrees at 8 bases. Trimming removed 6 bases from V and 8 bases from J; junction bases left unmatched: 6. Germline CDR1 and CDR2: MNHEY and SVGAGI. The CDR3 is made up of 13 amino acids. CDR3: CASRGLDEDEQFF. The CDR3 DNA is TGTGCCAGCAGGGGACTAGACGAGGATGAGCAGTTCTTC.

The genes are TRBV28 and TRBJ1-5; 7 bases fit TRBD1. CDR1 is MDHEN and CDR2 is SYDVKM in the germline V gene. This CDR3 comprises 19 residues. V trimming: 4 bases; J trimming: 6 bases; junction bases outside the gene matches: 21. CDR3 protein: CASSSFGWFGMTGFQPQHF. The CDR3 bases are TGTGCCAGCAGTTCTTTCGGGTGGTTTGGGATGACAGGGTTTCAGCCCCAGCATTTT.

This chain uses TRBV7-3 with TRBJ2-1, with D uncertain. The CDR3 consists of 15 residues. V was cut by 0 bases and J by 7 bases, with 13 bases left in between. Germline CDR1 SGHTA, CDR2 FQGTGA. CDR3 nucleotides: TGTGCCAGCAGCTTAACCCGCGCCCAAATAAATGAGCAGTTCTTC. This translates into CASSLTRAQINEQFF.

The chain is built from TRBV6-5 and TRBJ1-3; 7 bases agree with TRBD1. Germline CDR1 and CDR2: MNHEY and SVGAGI. This CDR3 contains 13 residues. The V and J ends lost 6 bases and 4 bases, in that order; junction bases with no gene match: 3. This CDR3 is CASSSDRGNTIYF. The CDR3 DNA reads as TGTGCCAGCAGCTCGGACAGGGGAAACACCATATATTTT.

The V call is TRBV28, the J call TRBJ1-5; TRBD1 matches 8 bases. This CDR3 is built from 14 residues. Germline V lookup: CDR1 MDHEN, CDR2 SYDVKM. V lost 5 bases and J lost 3; bases outside the gene matches: 3. As DNA, the CDR3 is TGTGCCAGCAGTAGGACAGGGATCAATCAGCCCCAGCATTTT. Encoded protein: CASSRTGINQPQHF.

The rearrangement joins TRBV10-3 to TRBJ2-4, with 8 bases aligning to TRBD1. The CDR3 contains 12 residues. In germline, CDR1 is ENHRY, CDR2 SYGVKD. J lost 7 bases, V lost 4 bases, and 0 bases had no gene match. CDR3 sequence reads: CAISAGGNIQYF. In nucleotides, the CDR3 is TGTGCCATCAGTGCAGGGGGCAACATTCAGTACTTC.

The chain recombines TRBV7-9 with TRBJ2-7, with D perhaps TRBD1 (5 bases). Germline loops: CDR1 SEHNR, CDR2 FQNEAQ (reference sequence). V was shortened by 3 bases and J by 6 bases, with 15 bases between the two germline ends. This CDR3 spans 14 amino acids. The CDR3 reads CASSFETEGAEQYF. For the CDR3, the DNA is TGTGCCAGCAGCTTCGAGACAGAAGGCGCCGAGCAGTACTTC.

The chain joins TRBV7-2 to TRBJ2-5, with TRBD1 as a possible D gene (6 bases). The CDR3 consists of 13 residues. Germline assignment: CDR1 SGHTA and CDR2 FQGNSA. V was cut by 8 bases and J by 5 bases, with 15 bases left in between. CDR3 sequence: CASRGQMRETQYF. The CDR3 coding sequence is TGTGCCAGCCGGGGACAAATGAGGGAGACCCAGTACTTC.

This clone has more than one count but fewer than ten. The CDR3 nucleotides are TGCAGCGCTACCCAGGGTCCAACTGAAGCTTTCTTT. It translates to CSATQGPTEAFF. The gene calls are TRBV29-1 and TRBJ1-1; TRBD1 is a possible D gene (5 bases). Trimming stripped 7 bases from V and 5 bases from J, with 14 bases between. The CDR3 extends over 12 amino acids. The germline V gene encodes CDR1 SQVTM and CDR2 ANQGSEA.

This sequence joins TRBV6-6 and TRBJ2-1, with D possibly being TRBD1 (6 bases). Trimming stripped 0 bases from V and 15 bases from J, with 12 bases between. Per the germline V gene, CDR1 is MNHNY and CDR2 is SVGAGI (reference sequence). The CDR3 consists of 12 residues. The CDR3 DNA reads as TGTGCCAGCAGTTACTCGAACAGGGTTTGGTTCTTC. This sequence encodes CASSYSNRVWFF.

The V gene is TRBV30, the J gene TRBJ2-7, with 7 bases fitting TRBD1. This CDR3 has 13 amino acids. Losses at the gene ends were 7 bases for V and 2 bases for J; bases not matched to a gene: 8. Germline V gene sequence: CDR1 GTSNPN, CDR2 SVGIG (reference sequence). The CDR3 region has the DNA TGTGCCTCTCGGACAGGATTGACCTACGAGCAGTACTTC. Its translation is CASRTGLTYEQYF.

The V call is TRBV15, the J call TRBJ2-7; tentatively, D is TRBD2 (5 bases). Germline V CDR1 and CDR2: LNHNV, YYDKDF (reference sequence). The V end was cut by 2 bases, the J end by 2 bases, with 19 bases between. The CDR3 loop spans 17 amino acids. The CDR3 here is CATSRSTTDIDPYEQYF. The CDR3 DNA reads as TGTGCCACCAGCAGATCGACTACGGATATTGACCCCTACGAGCAGTACTTC.